Below, one TCR beta chain is given with its context. The antigen is undetermined. The data stem from a study of CD8+CD57+ T cells in acquired aplastic anemia. The wider study: 3 to 4 ug was the average amount of DNA from sorted CD4+ and CD8+ cells.

Genomic DNA served as template for TCR beta VDJ and CDR3 profiling. In TCRdb, the reads were re-called with MiXCR into one record per CDR3 protein. The table shows 150,000 to 200,000 distinct CDR3 sequences, with 64% occurring only once. Findings and caveats of the study: Sharing between patients and controls was observed for roughly 29 CD8+ CDR3 sequences. Between patients and controls, CD8+ Simpson's diversity did not vary significantly.

The material sequenced was sorted CD4+, CD8+, or CD8+CD57+ T cells (not recorded which) from PBMCs. The source of this sequence is a human donor with severe aplastic anemia or a healthy control (not recorded which).

This CDR3 is CASSLLGQFEYF. CDR3 in DNA: TGTGCCAGCAGCCTGCTAGGACAGTTTGAGTACTTC. This chain joins TRBV5-4 and TRBJ2-7; weak D call: TRBD1 (6 bases). V lost 4 bases and J 11 bases, leaving 16 bases between the germline ends. From germline, CDR1 is SGHNT and CDR2 YYREEE (reference sequence). The CDR3 length is 12 residues. Based on the CDR3 plus reference TRBV5-4 and TRBJ2-7, the full variable domain is ETGVTQSPTHLIKTRGQQVTLRCSSQSGHNTVSWYQQALGQGPQFIFQYYREEENGRGNFPPRFSGLQFPNYSSELNVNALELDDSALYLCASSLLGQFEYFGPGTRLTVT.